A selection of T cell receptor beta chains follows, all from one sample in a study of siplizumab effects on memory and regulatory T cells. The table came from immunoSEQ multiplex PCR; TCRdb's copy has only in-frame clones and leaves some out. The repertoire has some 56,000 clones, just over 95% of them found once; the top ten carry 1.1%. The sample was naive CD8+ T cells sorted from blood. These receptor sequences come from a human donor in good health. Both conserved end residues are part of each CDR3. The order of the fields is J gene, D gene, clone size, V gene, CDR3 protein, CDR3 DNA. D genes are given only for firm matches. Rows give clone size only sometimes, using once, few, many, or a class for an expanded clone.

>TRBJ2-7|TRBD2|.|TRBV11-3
CASSSGLSEQYF
TGTGCCAGCAGCTCGGGACTATCCGAGCAGTACTTC
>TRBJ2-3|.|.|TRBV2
CASSGLALAQYF
TGTGCCAGCAGTGGTTTAGCTTTGGCGCAGTATTTT
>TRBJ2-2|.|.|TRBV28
CASSFLGRATGELFF
TGTGCCAGCAGTTTTCTCGGCAGGGCCACCGGGGAGCTGTTTTTT
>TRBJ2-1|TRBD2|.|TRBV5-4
CASSLGLAPYSYNEQFF
TGTGCCAGCAGCTTGGGACTAGCGCCTTACTCCTACAATGAGCAGTTCTTC
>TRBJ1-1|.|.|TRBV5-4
CASSLGDRLLGTEAFF
TGTGCCAGCAGCTTGGGGGACCGACTTCTGGGCACTGAAGCTTTCTTT
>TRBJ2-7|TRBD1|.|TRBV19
CASSPGQAGEQYF
TGTGCCAGTAGTCCAGGACAGGCGGGCGAGCAGTACTTC
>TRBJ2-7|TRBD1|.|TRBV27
CASRDRSYEQYF
TGTGCCAGCCGGGACAGGTCCTACGAGCAGTACTTC
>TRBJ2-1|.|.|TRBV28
CASSLGAYNEQFF
TGTGCCAGCAGTTTAGGTGCTTACAATGAGCAGTTCTTC
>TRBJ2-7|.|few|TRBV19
CASSARQPYEQYF
TGTGCCAGTAGTGCCAGGCAGCCCTACGAGCAGTACTTC
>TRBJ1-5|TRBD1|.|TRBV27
CASSPRDRGIQPQHF
TGTGCCAGCAGTCCACGGGACAGGGGGATTCAGCCCCAGCATTTT
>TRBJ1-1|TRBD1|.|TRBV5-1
CASSFVSGGADEAFF
TGCGCCAGCAGCTTCGTTTCAGGGGGCGCGGATGAAGCTTTCTTT
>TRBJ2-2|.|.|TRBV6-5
CASSYGAVTGELFF
TGTGCCAGCAGTTACGGGGCTGTGACCGGGGAGCTGTTTTTT
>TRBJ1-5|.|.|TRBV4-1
CASSQDGPSSNQPQHF
TGCGCCAGCAGCCAAGACGGGCCCTCGAGCAATCAGCCCCAGCATTTT
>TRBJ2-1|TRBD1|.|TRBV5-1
CASSLGTGSNEQFF
TGCGCCAGCAGCTTGGGGACAGGGTCCAATGAGCAGTTCTTC
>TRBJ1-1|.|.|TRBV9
CASSVAKNTEAFF
TGTGCCAGCAGCGTAGCTAAGAACACTGAAGCTTTCTTT
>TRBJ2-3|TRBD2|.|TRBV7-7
CASSPLSAGVTDTQYF
TGTGCTAGCAGCCCATTATCAGCGGGAGTGACAGATACGCAGTATTTT
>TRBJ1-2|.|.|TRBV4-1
CASSQVQGQKRNYGYTF
TGCGCCAGCAGCCAAGTACAAGGACAGAAAAGAAACTATGGCTACACCTTC
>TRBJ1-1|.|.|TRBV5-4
CASSLEEGPEAFF
TGTGCCAGCAGCTTGGAGGAGGGCCCAGAAGCTTTCTTT
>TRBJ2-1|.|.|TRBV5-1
CASSLGWGGSYNEQFF
TGCGCCAGCAGCTTGGGTTGGGGAGGATCTTACAATGAGCAGTTCTTC
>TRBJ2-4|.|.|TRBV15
CATSRVAKNIQYF
TGTGCCACCAGCAGAGTAGCCAAAAACATTCAGTACTTC
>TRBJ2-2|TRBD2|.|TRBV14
CASGESLAGVGITGELFF
TGTGCCAGTGGGGAGAGCCTAGCGGGAGTGGGAATCACCGGGGAGCTGTTTTTT
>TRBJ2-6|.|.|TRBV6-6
CASSRAGANVLTF
TGTGCCAGCTCCAGGGCTGGGGCCAACGTCCTGACTTTC
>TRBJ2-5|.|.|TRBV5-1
CASGDRTQETQYF
TGCGCCAGCGGAGACAGGACTCAAGAGACCCAGTACTTC
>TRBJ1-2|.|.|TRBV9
CASSGRRLAGVYGYTF
TGTGCCAGCAGCGGGCGACGGTTGGCAGGGGTCTATGGCTACACCTTC
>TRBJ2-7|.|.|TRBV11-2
CASSLGPGSSYEQYF
TGTGCCAGCAGCTTAGGACCCGGGTCCTCCTACGAGCAGTACTTC
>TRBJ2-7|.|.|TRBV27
CASSSSAYEQYF
TGTGCCAGCAGTTCTAGCGCTTACGAGCAGTACTTC
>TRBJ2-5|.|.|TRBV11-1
CASGRGIQETQYF
TGTGCCAGCGGCCGTGGCATCCAAGAGACCCAGTACTTC
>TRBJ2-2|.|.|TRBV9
CASSLGGTALGTGELFF
TGTGCCAGCAGCCTAGGGGGGACAGCCTTGGGCACCGGGGAGCTGTTTTTT
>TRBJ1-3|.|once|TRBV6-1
CASSAGISGNTIYF
TGTGCCAGCTCAGCCGGGATATCTGGAAACACCATATATTTT
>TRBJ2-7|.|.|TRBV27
CASSSQGSYEQYF
TGTGCCAGCAGTTCCCAGGGCTCCTACGAGCAGTACTTC
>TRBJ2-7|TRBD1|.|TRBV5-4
CASRNRGHDSYEQYF
TGTGCCAGCAGAAACAGGGGGCATGATTCCTACGAGCAGTACTTC
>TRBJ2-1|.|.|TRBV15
CATSRASMGLAYNEQFF
TGTGCCACCAGCAGGGCGTCTATGGGGCTTGCCTACAATGAGCAGTTCTTC
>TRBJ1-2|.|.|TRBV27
CASSSGTHGYTF
TGTGCCAGCAGTTCCGGGACACATGGCTACACCTTC
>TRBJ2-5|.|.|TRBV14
CASSQALEETQYF
TGTGCCAGCAGCCAAGCACTTGAAGAGACCCAGTACTTC
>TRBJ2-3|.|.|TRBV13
CASGKVASTDTQYF
TGTGCCAGCGGTAAGGTCGCGAGCACAGATACGCAGTATTTT
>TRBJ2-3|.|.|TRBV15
CATSREGGGGTDTQYF
TGTGCCACCAGCAGAGAAGGGGGAGGAGGCACAGATACGCAGTATTTT
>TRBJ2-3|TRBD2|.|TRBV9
CASSVGLADYADTQYF
TGTGCCAGCAGCGTAGGACTAGCGGACTACGCAGATACGCAGTATTTT
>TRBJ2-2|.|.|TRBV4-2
CASSQERGSGTGELFF
TGTGCCAGCAGCCAAGAACGAGGTAGTGGAACCGGGGAGCTGTTTTTT
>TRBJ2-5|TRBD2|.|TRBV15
CATSARGEGETQYF
TGTGCCACCAGCGCCCGAGGGGAGGGGGAGACCCAGTACTTC
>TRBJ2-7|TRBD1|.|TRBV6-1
CASSRTGYYEQYF
TGTGCCAGCAGCCGGACAGGGTACTACGAGCAGTACTTC
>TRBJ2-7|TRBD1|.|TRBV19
CASSIQGAYEQYF
TGTGCCAGTAGTATACAGGGGGCTTACGAGCAGTACTTC
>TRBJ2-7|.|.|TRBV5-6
CASSGGPLIDEQYF
TGTGCCAGCAGCGGAGGACCGCTTATCGACGAGCAGTACTTC
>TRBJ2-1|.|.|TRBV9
CASSSGQTSYNEQFF
TGTGCCAGCAGCTCCGGACAGACATCCTACAATGAGCAGTTCTTC
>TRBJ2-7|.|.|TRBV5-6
CASRNRGPEQYF
TGTGCCAGCAGAAATCGCGGCCCCGAGCAGTACTTC
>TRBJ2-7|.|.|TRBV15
CATSRIRWVEQYF
TGTGCCACCAGCAGAATCCGTTGGGTCGAGCAGTACTTC
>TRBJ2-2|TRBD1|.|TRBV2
CASRSNTQDRVGTGELFF
TGTGCCAGCAGATCAAACACCCAGGACAGGGTAGGCACCGGGGAGCTGTTTTTT
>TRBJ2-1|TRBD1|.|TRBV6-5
CASSYRDRIYNEQFF
TGTGCCAGCAGTTATCGGGACAGAATCTACAATGAGCAGTTCTTC
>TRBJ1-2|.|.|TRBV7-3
CASSLTVTGIYGYTF
TGTGCCAGCAGCTTAACGGTCACAGGGATCTATGGCTACACCTTC
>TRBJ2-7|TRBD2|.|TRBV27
CASSSGLAGFIYEQYF
TGTGCCAGCAGTTCCGGACTAGCGGGATTCATATACGAGCAGTACTTC
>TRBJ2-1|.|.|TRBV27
CASTQYNEQFF
TGTGCCAGCACCCAGTACAATGAGCAGTTCTTC
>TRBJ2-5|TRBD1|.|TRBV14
CASSYQDRDRAGEHQETQYF
TGTGCCAGCAGCTACCAAGACCGGGACAGGGCGGGGGAACACCAAGAGACCCAGTACTTC
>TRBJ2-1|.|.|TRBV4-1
CASSQASGRLGNEQFF
TGCGCCAGCAGCCAAGCCAGCGGGCGACTAGGGAATGAGCAGTTCTTC
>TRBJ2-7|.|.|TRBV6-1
CASSSGYFYEQYF
TGTGCCAGCAGCAGCGGATACTTCTACGAGCAGTACTTC
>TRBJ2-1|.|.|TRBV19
CASTLVGGLREQFF
TGTGCCAGTACCTTAGTGGGGGGGCTACGGGAGCAGTTCTTC
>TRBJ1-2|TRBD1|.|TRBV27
CASSLEGQGARGYTF
TGTGCCAGCAGTTTAGAGGGTCAGGGGGCGCGGGGCTACACCTTC